This T cell receptor (beta chain) was sequenced in a study of cytomegalovirus exposure and HLA in healthy donors. Overall study context: The roughly 110 validation repertoires matched the roughly 650 first-cohort repertoires in platform, a later analysis reported. Study-wide findings and caveats: Whilst most TCR sequences proved rare, a subset of public TCRs occurred across many donors. In vitro work confirmed that three CMV-associated chains recognize CMV antigens. The study labeled fewer than 200 TCR beta chains cytomegalovirus-associated.

Clones were read by immunoSEQ multiplex PCR, and TCRdb kept only the in-frame ones, dropping some. Found here are approximately 97,000 clones, approximately 94% of them singletons; the top ten hold roughly 0.82%. The CDR3 has 16 amino acids. Germline lookup yields CDR1 MNHNY and CDR2 SVGAGI (reference sequence). Germline trimming cut 0 bases from V and 4 bases from J; bases unmatched to any gene: 5. Remarks on this clone: Its cognate antigen is unknown.

The chain links TRBV6-6 to TRBJ2-7; 11 bases map to TRBD1. Specimen: PBMCs. The sequence was obtained from a woman between 18 and 29 years old in good health and CMV-seronegative. The CDR3 loop reads CASSYSGDRGSYEQYF. As DNA, the CDR3 is TGTGCCAGCAGTTACTCGGGGGACAGGGGGTCGTACGAGCAGTACTTC.